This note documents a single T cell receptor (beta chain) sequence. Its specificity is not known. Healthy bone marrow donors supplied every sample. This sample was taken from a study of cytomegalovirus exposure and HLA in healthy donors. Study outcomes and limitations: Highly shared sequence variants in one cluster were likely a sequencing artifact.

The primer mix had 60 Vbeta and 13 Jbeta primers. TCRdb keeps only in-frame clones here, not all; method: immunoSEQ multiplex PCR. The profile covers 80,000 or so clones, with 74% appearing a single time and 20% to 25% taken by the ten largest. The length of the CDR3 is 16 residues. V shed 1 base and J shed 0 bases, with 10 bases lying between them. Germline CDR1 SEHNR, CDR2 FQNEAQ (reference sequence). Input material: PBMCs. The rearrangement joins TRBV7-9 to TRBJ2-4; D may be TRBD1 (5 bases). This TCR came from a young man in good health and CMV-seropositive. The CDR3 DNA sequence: TGTGCCAGCAGCTTAGGGGCAGGGCTAGCCAAAAACATTCAGTACTTC. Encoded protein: CASSLGAGLAKNIQYF.